The TCR beta chain under discussion was sequenced for a study of blood T cell repertoires in COVID-19. Overall study context: Spain, Italy and the United States supplied samples that represented acute and convalescent COVID-19.

Authors' methods: It was from reference gene primer amplification that nucleated cell counts were estimated. Only in-frame clones appear in the TCRdb table, and some are missing; sequencing was by immunoSEQ multiplex PCR. V and J calls and clone size are those listed in that table; D and trimming were worked out from the DNA. Of 250,000 to 300,000 clones in the sample, roughly 85% were seen once. The V gene's germline CDR1 is GTSNPN and CDR2 SVGIG (reference sequence). Trimming removed 4 bases from V and 4 bases from J, with 13 bases in between. This CDR3 has 13 residues. The specimen was peripheral blood. The receptor's source is a man between 45 and 60 years old with active or convalescent COVID-19. The chain recombines TRBV30 with TRBJ1-2; tentative D call: TRBD1 (6 bases). CDR3 sequence reads: CAWTLGGFYGYTF. As DNA, the CDR3 is TGTGCCTGGACCCTAGGGGGATTCTATGGCTACACCTTC.